This T cell receptor beta chain was recovered during a study of CD8 T cells in ankylosing spondylitis. Study-wide results and caveats: Ankylosing spondylitis blood appeared to be characterized by a TCR beta motif of several highly homologous variants. Disease-linked clones, CD8+, were relatively rare in peripheral blood. Matched ankylosing spondylitis synovial fluid reportedly showed significant enrichment of disease-linked clones.

TCRdb processed the 5' RACE reads anew with MiXCR; each CDR3 protein has one entry. The sample yields under 950,000 distinct CDR3 sequences, roughly 19% seen once. This clonotype was found a few times. Antigen: not known. CDR3 size: 16 residues. Germline CDR1 reads MGHRA; CDR2 reads YSYEKL. J lost 3 bases, V lost 0 bases, and 2 bases had no gene match. The sample comprised blood, either unsorted or a sorted T cell fraction (not recorded which). This clonotype originated in a male donor with ankylosing spondylitis. The chain joins TRBV4-1 to TRBJ1-6, with TRBD1 matching 7 bases. The CDR3, as DNA: TGCGCCAGCAGCCAAGATGGACAGGTCTATAATTCACCCCTCCACTTT. Protein sequence: CASSQDGQVYNSPLHF.